This T cell receptor (beta chain) emerged from a study of blood T cell repertoires in COVID-19. About the research overall: Acute and convalescent COVID-19 samples came from the United States, Italy and Spain.

The V end was cut by 3 bases, the J end by 6 bases, with 29 bases between. The CDR3 runs 20 residues. The germline V gene has CDR1 LNHDA and CDR2 SQIVND (reference sequence). This clone appeared once. Source study methods: Reference gene primer amplification yielded estimated nucleated cell counts. Sequencing was performed with immunoSEQ multiplex PCR; in TCRdb, only in-frame clones are kept and a portion is missing. That table is the source of V, J and clone size, and D and trimming were worked out from the DNA. The table lists 210,000 or so clones, about nine tenths of them singletons, with 4.5% to 5.5% in the top ten.

Input material: peripheral blood. V and J are TRBV19 and TRBJ1-4; perhaps TRBD1 as D (5 bases). The sequence derives from a woman aged 35 to 49 with acute or convalescent COVID-19. This CDR3 is CASSMRSGAGSGLRDEKLFF. CDR3 nucleotide sequence: TGTGCCAGTAGTATGAGGTCGGGAGCAGGTTCAGGGCTAAGGGATGAAAAACTGTTTTTT.